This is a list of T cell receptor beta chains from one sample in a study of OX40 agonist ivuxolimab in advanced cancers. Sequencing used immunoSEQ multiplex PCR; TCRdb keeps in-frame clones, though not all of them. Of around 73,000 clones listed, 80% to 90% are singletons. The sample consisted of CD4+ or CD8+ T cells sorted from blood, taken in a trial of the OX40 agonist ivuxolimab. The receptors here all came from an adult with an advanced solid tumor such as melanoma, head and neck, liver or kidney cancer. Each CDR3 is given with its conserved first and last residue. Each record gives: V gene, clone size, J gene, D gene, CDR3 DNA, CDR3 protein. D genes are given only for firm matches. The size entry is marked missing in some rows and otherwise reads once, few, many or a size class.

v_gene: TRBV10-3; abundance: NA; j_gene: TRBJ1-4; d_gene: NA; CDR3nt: TGTGCCAGCAGATCAACTAATGAAAAACTGTTTTTT; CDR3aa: CASRSTNEKLFF
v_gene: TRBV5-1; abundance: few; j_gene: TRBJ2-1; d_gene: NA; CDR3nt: TGCGCCAGCAGCTTGCCCAGCGGGAAAGGGGGTGAGCAGTTCTTC; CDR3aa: CASSLPSGKGGEQFF
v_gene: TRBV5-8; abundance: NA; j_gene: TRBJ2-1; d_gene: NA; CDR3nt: TGTGCCAGCAGCTTACTAGGGACACTGCTGGATGAGCAGTTCTTC; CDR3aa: CASSLLGTLLDEQFF
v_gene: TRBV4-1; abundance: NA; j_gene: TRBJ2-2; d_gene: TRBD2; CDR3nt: TGCGCCAGCAGCCAAGTAGGACTAGCGGGAAGGCCCGGGGAGCTGTTTTTT; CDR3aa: CASSQVGLAGRPGELFF
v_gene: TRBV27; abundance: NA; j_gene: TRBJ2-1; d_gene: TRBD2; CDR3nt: TGTGCCAGCAGGACTGTCGGACTAGCGGAATACAATGAGCAGTTCTTC; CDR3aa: CASRTVGLAEYNEQFF
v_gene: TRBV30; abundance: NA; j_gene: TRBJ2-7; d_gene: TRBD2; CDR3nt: TGTGCCTGGAGCCCCACTAGAACTAGCGGACCTACTTACGAGCAGTACTTC; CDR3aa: CAWSPTRTSGPTYEQYF
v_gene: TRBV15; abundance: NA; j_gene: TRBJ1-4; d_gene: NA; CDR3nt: TGTGCCACCAGCAGAGGAGGCAGTTCTAATGAAAAACTGTTTTTT; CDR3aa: CATSRGGSSNEKLFF
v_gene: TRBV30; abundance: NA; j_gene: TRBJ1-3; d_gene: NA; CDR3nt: TGTGCCGCCGCGAAGTTGGTAGGGAAACCTGGAAACACCATATATTTT; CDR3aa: CAAAKLVGKPGNTIYF
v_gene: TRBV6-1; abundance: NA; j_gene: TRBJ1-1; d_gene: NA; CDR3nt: TGTGCCAGCAGCGAAGAGATCATCGGGACTGAAGCTTTCTTT; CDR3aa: CASSEEIIGTEAFF
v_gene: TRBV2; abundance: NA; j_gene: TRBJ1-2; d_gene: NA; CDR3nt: TGTGCCAGCAGTGTAACCGGAGGTGGCTATGGCTACACCTTC; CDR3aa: CASSVTGGGYGYTF
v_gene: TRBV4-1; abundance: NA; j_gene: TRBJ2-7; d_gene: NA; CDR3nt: TGCGCCAGCAGCCAAACTCCGGGACTCTACGAGCAGTACTTC; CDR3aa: CASSQTPGLYEQYF
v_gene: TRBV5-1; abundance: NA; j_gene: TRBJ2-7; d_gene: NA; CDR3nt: TGCGCCAGCAGCCCGACAGGGAGGTCCTACGAGCAGTACTTC; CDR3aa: CASSPTGRSYEQYF
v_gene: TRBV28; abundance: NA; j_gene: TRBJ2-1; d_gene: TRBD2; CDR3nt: TGTGCCAGCAGTTCCCCTCCCAGCGGGAACAATGAGCAGTTCTTC; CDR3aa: CASSSPPSGNNEQFF
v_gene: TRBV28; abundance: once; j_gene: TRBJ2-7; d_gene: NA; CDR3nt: TGTGCCAGCAAACGGGGTAGGACCTCCTACGAGCAGTACTTC; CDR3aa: CASKRGRTSYEQYF
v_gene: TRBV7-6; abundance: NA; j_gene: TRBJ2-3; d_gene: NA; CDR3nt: TGTGCCAGCAGCCAGGGGGGTTGGGGCACAGATACGCAGTATTTT; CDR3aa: CASSQGGWGTDTQYF
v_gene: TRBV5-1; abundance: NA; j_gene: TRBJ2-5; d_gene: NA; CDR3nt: TGCGCCAGCAGCTTCGGGCGGATCTTAGGGGAGCAGTACTTC; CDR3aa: CASSFGRILGEQYF
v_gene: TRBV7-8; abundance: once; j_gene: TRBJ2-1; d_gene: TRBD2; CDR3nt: TGTGCCAGCAGCTTAGCGGCCCTAGCGGGAGGGCCTAGGTCCAATGAGCAGTTCTTC; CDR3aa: CASSLAALAGGPRSNEQFF
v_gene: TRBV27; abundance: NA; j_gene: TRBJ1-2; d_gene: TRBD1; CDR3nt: TGTGCCAGCAGCTGGGGACAGGGGGGCTATGGCTACACCTTC; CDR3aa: CASSWGQGGYGYTF
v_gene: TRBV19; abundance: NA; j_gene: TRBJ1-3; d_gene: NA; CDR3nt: TGTGCCAGTAGTGAGGGGGGGGCGACCGGAAACACCATATATTTT; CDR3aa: CASSEGGATGNTIYF
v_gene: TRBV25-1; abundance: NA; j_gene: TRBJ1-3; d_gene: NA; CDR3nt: TGTGCCAGCAGTGAATGGGAGATGGCCCCGGAAAACACCATATATTTT; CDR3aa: CASSEWEMAPENTIYF
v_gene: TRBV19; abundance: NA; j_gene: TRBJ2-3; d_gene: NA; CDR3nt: TGTGCCAGTACCTACCGCCCCCAACTGATGGGGACAGATACGCAGTATTTT; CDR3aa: CASTYRPQLMGTDTQYF
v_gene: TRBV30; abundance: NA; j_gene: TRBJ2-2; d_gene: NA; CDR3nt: TGTGCCTGGAGTGTAAGGAGTTACGGGGAGCTGTTTTTT; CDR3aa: CAWSVRSYGELFF